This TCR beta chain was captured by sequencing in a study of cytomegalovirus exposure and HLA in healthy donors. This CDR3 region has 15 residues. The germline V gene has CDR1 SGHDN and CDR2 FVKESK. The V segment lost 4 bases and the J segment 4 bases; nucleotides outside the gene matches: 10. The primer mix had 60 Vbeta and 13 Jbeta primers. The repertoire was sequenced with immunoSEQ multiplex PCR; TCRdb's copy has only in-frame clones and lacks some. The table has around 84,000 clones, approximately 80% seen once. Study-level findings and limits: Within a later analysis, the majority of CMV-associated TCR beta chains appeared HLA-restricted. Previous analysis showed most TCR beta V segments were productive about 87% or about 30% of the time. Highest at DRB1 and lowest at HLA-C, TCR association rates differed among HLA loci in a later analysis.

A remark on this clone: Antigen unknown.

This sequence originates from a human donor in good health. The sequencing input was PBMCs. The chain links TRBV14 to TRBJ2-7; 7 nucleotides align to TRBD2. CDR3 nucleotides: TGTGCCAGCAGCCGTTCGGGGGGTCCAAGATACGAGCAGTACTTC. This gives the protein CASSRSGGPRYEQYF. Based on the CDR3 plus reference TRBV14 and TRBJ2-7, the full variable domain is EAGVTQFPSHSVIEKGQTVTLRCDPISGHDNLYWYRRVMGKEIKFLLHFVKESKQDESGMPNNRFLAERTGGTYSTLKVQPAELEDSGVYFCASSRSGGPRYEQYFGPGTRLTVT.